This T cell receptor beta chain was observed in a study of CXCR3-negative and CXCR3-positive naive CD8 T cells. The study's findings and limits: Against CXCR3-negative naive cells, CXCR3-positive naive cells showed more hydrophobic TRB CDR3s.

On this clonotype: Its target is not known.

The method, 5' RACE with UMI labels, was used to prepare the TRB cDNA libraries. Each CDR3 protein gets one entry in TCRdb, which reprocessed the 5' RACE reads and gives no DNA. With roughly 61,000 distinct CDR3 sequences in the sample, the ten largest clones hold roughly 0.5%. Material: naive CXCR3+ CD8+ T cells from blood. As to subset: CD45RO-CCR7+CD27+CD95- naive CD8+ T cells expressing CXCR3 (TNR3+). The TCR comes from a human donor in good health. Some clones in this sample may be carry-over from other donors' samples.

The CDR3 sequence: CASSKDHGDEQYF. The V and J genes are TRBV21-1 and TRBJ2-7. TRBV21-1 is termed a pseudogene. The length of the CDR3 is 13 residues.